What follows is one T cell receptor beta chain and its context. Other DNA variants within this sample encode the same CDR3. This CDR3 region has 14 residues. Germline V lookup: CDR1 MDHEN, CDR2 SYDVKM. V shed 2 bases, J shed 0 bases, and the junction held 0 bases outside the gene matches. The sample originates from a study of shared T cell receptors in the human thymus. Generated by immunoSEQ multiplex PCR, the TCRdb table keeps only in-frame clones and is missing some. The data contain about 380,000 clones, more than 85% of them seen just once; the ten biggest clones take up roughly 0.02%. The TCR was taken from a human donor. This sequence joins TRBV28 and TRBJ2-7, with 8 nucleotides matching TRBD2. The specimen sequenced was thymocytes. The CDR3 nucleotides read TGTGCCAGCAGTTTACTAGCGGGCTCCTACGAGCAGTACTTC. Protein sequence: CASSLLAGSYEQYF.